The clone carrying this T cell receptor beta chain has only a few counts. CDR3 length: 15 amino acids. CDR1 MNHNS and CDR2 SASEGT come from the germline V gene. Trimming removed 4 bases from V and 4 bases from J; junction bases left unmatched: 6. Addition of a universal primer site occurred through template switching, and cDNA carried unique molecular identifiers. TCRdb redid the calling of the 5' RACE reads with MiXCR, one entry per CDR3 protein. Among just over 450,000 distinct CDR3 sequences listed, 13% to 15% were seen once. This sample is drawn from a study of identical twins. These data also formed part of another study, on yellow fever vaccine responses in identical twins.

Sequenced material: CD4+ T cells sorted from blood. The chain links TRBV6-1 to TRBJ1-4; 7 bases are shared with TRBD1. The origin of this receptor is a woman aged 18-30 years in good health. The chain's CDR3 is CASSGGQTYNEKLFF. The CDR3 nucleotides are TGTGCCAGCAGTGGGGGACAGACTTATAATGAAAAACTGTTTTTT.